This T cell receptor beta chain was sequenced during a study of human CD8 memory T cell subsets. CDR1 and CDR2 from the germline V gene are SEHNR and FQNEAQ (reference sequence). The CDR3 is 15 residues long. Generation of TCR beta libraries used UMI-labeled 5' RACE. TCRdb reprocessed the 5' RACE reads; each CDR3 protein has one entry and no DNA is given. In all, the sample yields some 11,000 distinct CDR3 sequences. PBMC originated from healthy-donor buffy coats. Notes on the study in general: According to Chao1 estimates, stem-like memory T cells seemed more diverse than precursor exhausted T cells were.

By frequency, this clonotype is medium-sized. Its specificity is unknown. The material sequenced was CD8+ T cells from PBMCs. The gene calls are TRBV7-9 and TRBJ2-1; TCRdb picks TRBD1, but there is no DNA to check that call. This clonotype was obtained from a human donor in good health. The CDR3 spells CASSLSRDGYNEQFF. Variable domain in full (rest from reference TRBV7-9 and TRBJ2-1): DTGVSQNPRHKITKRGQNVTFRCDPISEHNRLYWYRQTLGQGPEFLTYFQNEAQLEKSRLLSDRFSAERPKGSFSTLEIQRTEQGDSAMYLCASSLSRDGYNEQFFGPGTRLTVL.